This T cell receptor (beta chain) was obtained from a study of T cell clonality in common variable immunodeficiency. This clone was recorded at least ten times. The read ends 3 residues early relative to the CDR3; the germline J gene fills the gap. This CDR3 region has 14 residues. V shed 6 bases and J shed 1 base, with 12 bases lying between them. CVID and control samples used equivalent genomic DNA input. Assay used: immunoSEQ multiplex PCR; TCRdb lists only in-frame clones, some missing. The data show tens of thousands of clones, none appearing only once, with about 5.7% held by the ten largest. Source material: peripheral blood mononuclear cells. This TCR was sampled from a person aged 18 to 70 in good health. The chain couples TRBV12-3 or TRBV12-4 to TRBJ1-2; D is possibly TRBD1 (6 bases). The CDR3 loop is CASRSQGYNYGYTF. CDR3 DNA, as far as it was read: TGTGCCAGCAGGTCACAGGGATATAACTATGGC.